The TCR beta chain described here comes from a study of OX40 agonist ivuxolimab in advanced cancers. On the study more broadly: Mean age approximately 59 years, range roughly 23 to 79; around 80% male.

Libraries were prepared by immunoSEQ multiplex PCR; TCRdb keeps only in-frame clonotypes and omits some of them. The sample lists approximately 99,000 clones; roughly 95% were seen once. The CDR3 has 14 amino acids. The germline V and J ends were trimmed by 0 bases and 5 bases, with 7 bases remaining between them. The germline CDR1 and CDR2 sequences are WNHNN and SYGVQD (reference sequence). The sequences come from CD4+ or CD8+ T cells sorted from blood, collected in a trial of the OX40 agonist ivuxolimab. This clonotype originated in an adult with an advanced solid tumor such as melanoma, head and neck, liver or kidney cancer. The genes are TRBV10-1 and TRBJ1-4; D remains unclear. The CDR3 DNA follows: TGCGCCAGCAGTGAGTCGGGAGTAAATGAAAAACTGTTTTTT. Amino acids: CASSESGVNEKLFF.